This T cell receptor beta chain is drawn from a study of blood T cell repertoires in COVID-19. Overall study: Nucleic acid was either cDNA or gDNA, and it came from T cells, B-cell-depleted T cells, or PBMCs.

Germline assignment: CDR1 SGHRS and CDR2 YFSETQ. The V gene lost 0 bases and the J gene lost 2 bases, with 15 bases spanning the gap. CDR3 length: 17 residues. Repertoires were generated with immunoSEQ multiplex PCR, while TCRdb's copy carries only in-frame clones and drops some. The sample lists approximately 220,000 clones, 75% to 85% occurring once. Specimen: peripheral blood. The source is a woman between 65 and 79 years old with acute or convalescent COVID-19. This chain links TRBV5-1 with TRBJ1-3; weak D call: TRBD1 (6 bases). The DNA of the CDR3 is TGCGCCAGCAGCTTGGAGGCGGGGGCTGTTACTGGAAACACCATATATTTT. This codes for CASSLEAGAVTGNTIYF.